Each of the 12 T cell receptor beta chains below was sequenced from the same sample in a study of T-cell memory formation after mild COVID-19. TCRdb reanalysed the 5' RACE reads using MiXCR and keeps one entry per CDR3 protein. This sample yields 200,000 to 300,000 distinct CDR3 sequences, of which roughly 17% are seen a single time; 20% to 25% belongs to the top ten. Material: PBMCs or a T cell subset sorted from them (not recorded which). These TCRs come from a man aged 18 to 35 who had mild COVID-19 (a few samples of this study predate the infection). Cell type and time point are not known.

The chain links TRBV12-3 or TRBV12-4 to TRBJ1-4; TRBD1 agrees at 9 bases. The ends lost 8 bases at V and 7 bases at J; junction bases unmatched: 2. This CDR3 comprises 12 residues. Here the CDR3 DNA reads TGTGCCAGCGGGACAGGGAGTGAAAAACTGTTTTTT. It yields the protein CASGTGSEKLFF.

This clonotype has only a few counts. The V and J genes are TRBV7-2 and TRBJ2-3; TRBD1 matches at 9 bases. Per germline, CDR1 SGHTA and CDR2 FQGNSA. V shed 3 bases and J 8 bases; nucleotides not matched to a gene: 6. This CDR3 comprises 14 residues. The CDR3 coding sequence is TGTGCCAGCAGCTTGGACAGGGGCACGAGTACGCAGTATTTT. Protein product: CASSLDRGTSTQYF.

The genes are TRBV4-2 and TRBJ1-3; 10 nucleotides match TRBD1. The CDR3 contains 16 residues. The trim removed 3 bases at V and 4 bases at J, leaving 6 bases unmatched. Germline CDR1 is LGHNA and CDR2 is YNFKEQ. CDR3 amino acids: CASSQPGQGNGNTIYF. Here the CDR3 DNA reads TGTGCCAGCAGCCAGCCGGGACAGGGGAACGGAAACACCATATATTTT.

There are a few counts of this clonotype. This chain joins TRBV5-5 and TRBJ2-7; 7 bases are shared with TRBD2. CDR1 is SGHKS and CDR2 is YYEKEE in the germline V gene (reference sequence). The CDR3 is 14 amino acids. V lost 0 bases and J lost 4; bases outside the gene matches: 4. Written as DNA, the CDR3 is TGTGCCAGCAGCTTGGAAGGGAGGGGATACGAGCAGTACTTC. It yields the protein CASSLEGRGYEQYF. The whole variable domain, filled in from reference TRBV5-5 and TRBJ2-7, reads DAGVTQSPTHLIKTRGQQVTLRCSPISGHKSVSWYQQVLGQGPQFIFQYYEKEERGRGNFPDRFSARQFPNYSSELNVNALLLGDSALYLCASSLEGRGYEQYFGPGTRLTVT.

The J gene is TRBJ2-7, the V gene TRBV4-1; TRBD1 matches 11 bases. The germline V gene encodes CDR1 MGHRA and CDR2 YSYEKL. V lost 3 bases and J lost 3; bases outside the gene matches: 7. The length of the CDR3 is 16 residues. The CDR3 reads CASSHDAGTGGYEQYV. In DNA, the CDR3 is TGCGCCAGCAGCCATGATGCCGGGACAGGGGGCTACGAGCAGTACGTC.

This chain connects TRBV27 to TRBJ1-1; no definite D call. V was shortened by 3 bases and J by 1 base, with 9 bases between the two germline ends. The CDR3 runs 14 residues. Germline V gene data show CDR1 as MNHEY and CDR2 as SMNVEV (reference sequence). CDR3: CASSLRRENTEAFF. In nucleotides, the CDR3 is TGTGCCAGCAGTTTGCGGCGGGAGAACACTGAAGCTTTCTTT.

There are a few counts of this clonotype. The chain couples TRBV7-8 to TRBJ2-5, with TRBD2 matching over 13 bases. The CDR3 runs 15 residues. Germline V gene lookup returns CDR1 SGHVS and CDR2 FQNEAQ. With 5 bases clipped from V and 4 bases from J, the junction kept 4 bases outside the gene matches. The chain's CDR3 is CASSPRTSGGETQYF. CDR3 bases: TGTGCCAGCAGCCCCCGGACTAGCGGGGGAGAGACCCAGTACTTC.

Only a few counts were recorded for this clonotype. The V call is TRBV5-5, the J call TRBJ1-1; 7 nucleotides align to TRBD1. The CDR3 is 14 amino acids. Losses at the gene ends were 5 bases for V and 3 bases for J; bases not matched to a gene: 7. Per germline, CDR1 SGHKS and CDR2 YYEKEE (reference sequence). The CDR3 region is CASRLQTGYTEAFF. Written as DNA, the CDR3 is TGTGCCAGCAGACTTCAGACAGGGTACACTGAAGCTTTCTTT.

This clonotype was seen a few times. The V call is TRBV10-3, the J call TRBJ1-2; the match to TRBD1 covers 12 bases. V lost 5 bases and J lost 5; bases outside the gene matches: 3. The CDR3 spans 14 residues. Per germline, CDR1 ENHRY and CDR2 SYGVKD. In DNA, the CDR3 is TGTGCCATCAGTCCGGGACAGGGGGCGTATGGCTACACCTTC. Residues: CAISPGQGAYGYTF.

The V and J genes are TRBV7-8 and TRBJ1-5, with no clear D. Trimming shortened V by 5 bases and J by 3 bases, and 17 bases separated the two germline ends. CDR3 length equals 16 residues. The germline V gene encodes CDR1 SGHVS and CDR2 FQNEAQ. The CDR3 region is CASSPGVGAPNQPQHF. CDR3 nucleotides: TGTGCCAGCAGCCCTGGTGTGGGAGCCCCCAATCAGCCCCAGCATTTT. The complete variable domain, with remaining parts taken from reference TRBV7-8 and TRBJ1-5, reads GAGVSQSPRYKVAKRGQDVALRCDPISGHVSLFWYQQALGQGPEFLTYFQNEAQLDKSGLPSDRFFAERPEGSVSTLKIQRTQQEDSAVYLCASSPGVGAPNQPQHFGDGTRLSIL.

This clonotype was seen many times. The chain couples TRBV3-1 to TRBJ1-6; TRBD1 matches at 12 bases. This CDR3 spans 19 amino acids. The V segment lost 3 bases and the J segment 2 bases; nucleotides outside the gene matches: 8. Per the germline V gene, CDR1 is LGHDT and CDR2 is YNNKEL (reference sequence). CDR3 coding DNA: TGTGCCAGCAGCCATGGGCCGGGACAGGGGGCGACCTATAATTCACCCCTCCACTTT. This translates into CASSHGPGQGATYNSPLHF.

V gene TRBV20-1 combines with J gene TRBJ2-3; D call uncertain. The CDR3 has 15 residues. Germline loops: CDR1 DFQATT, CDR2 SNEGSKA (reference sequence). V lost 2 bases and J lost 6, with 18 bases in between. For the CDR3, the DNA is TGCAGTGCTAGACCTGTCGGGTTGGGTCGCGATACGCAGTATTTT. Translation: CSARPVGLGRDTQYF.